A single sample is the source of the 14 T cell receptor beta chains below, sequenced in a study of T cells after yellow fever vaccination (dated by TCRdb to about 2019). Sample treatment or condition, as interpreted from the label and publication: live attenuated yellow fever vaccine strain. The library was obtained by 5' RACE. Sequencing used an Illumina HiSeq 2500. TCRdb reprocessed the public reads (quality trimming at Q25 with fastp, clone calling with MiXCR) and kept in-frame beta chains. Rows with one shared CDR3 protein collapse into an entry with the most common genes and DNA. The sample table holds fewer than 150,000 distinct CDR3 sequences, of which over 7% were seen once. Roughly 0.76% of the sample goes to the ten largest clones. Specimen: CD4+ T cells sorted from PBMCs, collected 5 days after the yellow fever booster vaccination. These receptors all come from a man aged 25 to 40 who received the YFV17D yellow fever vaccine.

The CDR3 sequence: CASTKQASSRGYTF. The CDR3 bases are TGTGCCAGCACCAAGCAGGCCTCCTCACGGGGCTACACCTTC. This chain connects TRBV3-1 to TRBJ1-2; D gene unclear. The V and J ends lost 7 bases and 8 bases respectively, with 20 bases between them. The CDR3 is made up of 14 amino acids. Per germline, CDR1 LGHDT and CDR2 YNNKEL (reference sequence).

In this sample, this clonotype turned up many times. The CDR3 protein is CASSPPWGGDYGYTF. CDR3 DNA: TGTGCCAGCTCACCACCGTGGGGAGGGGACTATGGCTACACCTTC. The chain joins TRBV18 to TRBJ1-2; weak D call: TRBD1 (5 bases). Germline loops: CDR1 KGHSH, CDR2 LQKENI. The CDR3 runs 15 residues. The V end lost 0 bases, the J end lost 3 bases, and 11 bases lay between the germline ends.

The J gene is TRBJ2-2, the V gene TRBV10-3; possibly TRBD2 for D (5 bases). Trimming removed 4 bases from V and 0 bases from J, with 12 bases in between. The CDR3 extends over 16 amino acids. Germline lookup yields CDR1 ENHRY and CDR2 SYGVKD. CDR3 in DNA: TGTGCCATCAGTGCTGGTAGCGCTACGAACACCGGGGAGCTGTTTTTT. This gives the protein CAISAGSATNTGELFF.

This clonotype came up a few times. The rearrangement links TRBV5-6 to TRBJ2-2, with 15 bases aligning to TRBD2. Per germline, CDR1 SGHDT and CDR2 YYEEEE. Trimming cost V 7 bases and J 9 bases; bases outside gene matches: 7. The CDR3 sequence is 15 residues long. In nucleotides, the CDR3 is TGTGCCAGCTATTCCGGGACTAGCGGGAGGAGGGAGCTGTTTTTT. Translated: CASYSGTSGRRELFF.

There are many counts of this clonotype. V is TRBV18 and J is TRBJ2-7; no clear D gene. V was clipped by 3 bases and J by 0 bases, with 9 bases between them. This CDR3 is built from 14 residues. Germline CDR1 and CDR2: KGHSH and LQKENI. CDR3 sequence reads: CASSPQASSYEQYF. The CDR3 bases are TGTGCCAGCTCACCCCAAGCTAGCTCCTACGAGCAGTACTTC.

The J gene is TRBJ2-5, the V gene TRBV12-3 or TRBV12-4; TRBD2 agrees at 7 bases. Unmatched junction bases numbered 13, after V lost 7 bases and J lost 5 bases. The CDR3 covers 15 residues. CDR3 region: CASTQWGRADETQYF. The CDR3 DNA follows: TGTGCCAGCACCCAATGGGGGAGGGCCGATGAGACCCAGTACTTC.

This clonotype was seen ten or more times. The chain recombines TRBV4-3 with TRBJ2-1, with 9 bases fitting TRBD2. V shed 6 bases and J 5 bases; nucleotides not matched to a gene: 11. Germline V gene data show CDR1 as LGHNA and CDR2 as YSLEER. This CDR3 contains 16 residues. The CDR3 DNA reads as TGCGCCAGCAGGGGATTTCAGCGGGAGGAGGACAATGAGCAGTTCTTC. Translation: CASRGFQREEDNEQFF.

This clonotype was counted ten times or more. The rearrangement joins TRBV5-1 to TRBJ2-1; D is uncertain. The CDR3 length is 15 residues. Trimming removed 3 bases at V and 4 bases at J, with 14 bases between. CDR1 is SGHRS and CDR2 is YFSETQ in the germline V gene. CDR3 loop: CASSSPGGTYNEQFF. The CDR3 DNA follows: TGCGCCAGCAGCTCGCCTGGTGGTACATACAATGAGCAGTTCTTC.

This clonotype occurred many times. The chain employs TRBV6-2 or TRBV6-3 and TRBJ2-7; TRBD1 might be the D (6 bases). The CDR3 length is 14 residues. The germline V and J ends were trimmed by 6 bases and 1 base, with 13 bases remaining between them. Per germline, CDR1 MNHEY and CDR2 SVGEGT. The CDR3 spells CASSTGHRSYEQYF. CDR3 nucleotides: TGTGCCAGCAGCACGGGACACCGATCCTACGAGCAGTACTTC.

This clonotype was detected ten times or more. The chain uses TRBV6-6 and TRBJ1-5; 8 positions agree with TRBD1. This CDR3 is built from 12 residues. The V and J ends lost 7 bases and 8 bases, in that order; junction bases with no gene match: 4. The germline gives CDR1 MNHNY, CDR2 SVGAGI (reference sequence). DNA of the CDR3: TGTGCCAGCAAGGACAGGGCAAAGCCCCAGCATTTT. It translates to CASKDRAKPQHF.

Many counts were recorded for this clonotype. The V and J genes are TRBV10-3 and TRBJ1-1; TRBD1 matches at 9 bases. This CDR3 spans 13 amino acids. Looked up from germline, CDR1 is ENHRY and CDR2 is SYGVKD. Germline trimming cut 6 bases from V and 5 bases from J; bases unmatched to any gene: 4. CDR3 nucleotide sequence: TGTGCCATCAGCGGGACAGGGAGAACTGAAGCTTTCTTT. Protein sequence: CAISGTGRTEAFF.

Ten or more counts support this clonotype. The rearrangement joins TRBV18 to TRBJ1-5, with TRBD1 identical over 7 bases. V lost 6 bases to trimming and J lost 9 bases; unmatched junction nucleotides: 20. The V gene's germline CDR1 is KGHSH and CDR2 LQKENI. The CDR3 is made up of 17 amino acids. The DNA for the CDR3 is TGTGCCAGCTCCCCATCAGGGGGTACTGTTGGATCTATGCCCCAGCATTTT. Its protein product is CASSPSGGTVGSMPQHF.

CDR3 sequence: CASSLAGTQPQHF. CDR3 in DNA: TGTGCCAGCAGCTTAGCGGGGACCCAGCCCCAGCATTTT. The J gene is TRBJ1-5, the V gene TRBV7-2, with D maybe TRBD1 (5 bases). CDR3 length: 13 residues. Germline values: CDR1 SGHTA, CDR2 FQGNSA. Trimming cost V 0 bases and J 7 bases, with 7 bases left between them.

This clonotype was observed many times. This chain joins TRBV18 and TRBJ2-5; no reliable D call. The CDR3 sequence is 12 residues long. The germline V gene has CDR1 KGHSH and CDR2 LQKENI. Trimming took off 3 bases at V and 2 bases at J, with 4 bases between the two ends. The CDR3: CASSPMQETQYF. CDR3 coding DNA: TGTGCCAGCTCACCCATGCAAGAGACCCAGTACTTC.